A few counts support the clone carrying this T cell receptor (beta chain). What it recognizes is unknown. The record originates from a study of blood T cells in healthy people across ages. Background on the study: Template-switching capture recovered about one barcoded beta molecule per two T cells. Study-wide results and caveats: Significant beta diversity loss was already apparent by age approximately 40, declining roughly linearly.

Germline lookup yields CDR1 MNHNY and CDR2 SVGAGI (reference sequence). Trimming took off 9 bases at V and 5 bases at J, with 12 bases between the two ends. The CDR3 has 12 amino acids. Next came a second PCR, run for about 7 to 12 cycles, which used a sample-barcoded 5' primer along with a J-beta primer mix. TCRdb reprocessed the 5' RACE reads via MiXCR and lists one record per CDR3 protein. Of approximately 1.5 million distinct CDR3 sequences listed, 35% to 45% are singletons. The sample consisted of blood. The chain is built from TRBV6-6 and TRBJ2-3; the D gene could be TRBD1 or TRBD2 (6 bases each). The TCR originated in a woman younger than 35 in good health. CDR3 nucleotides: TGTGCCAGTTCGGGGGCGGTAGATACGCAGTATTTT. Amino acids: CASSGAVDTQYF.